Described below is a single TCR beta chain sequence and its context. TCRdb's table, derived via immunoSEQ multiplex PCR, lists solely in-frame clones and lacks some. In the table there are about 86,000 clones, roughly 95% of which are singletons. The data originate from a study of technical replicates of blood from several donors. The CDR3 loop spans 15 amino acids. CDR1 MGHRA and CDR2 YSYEKL come from the germline V gene. The V gene end was trimmed by 0 bases and the J gene end by 5 bases; junction bases not matched to a gene: 6. The receptor's source is a human donor in good health. This sequence joins TRBV4-1 and TRBJ2-5; 7 bases align to TRBD2. The specimen was T cells isolated from PBMCs. CDR3 bases: TGCGCCAGCAGCCAAGATTCGCGGCGGGGGGAGACCCAGTACTTC. Protein sequence: CASSQDSRRGETQYF.